One sample yielded the 8 T cell receptor beta chains listed below, sequenced in a study of T-cell memory formation after mild COVID-19. TCRdb passed the 5' RACE reads through MiXCR, listing each CDR3 protein once. Counted here are around 130,000 distinct CDR3 sequences, about 6% occurring once; the ten biggest clones make up over 2%. What was sequenced was PBMCs or a T cell subset sorted from them (not recorded which). Every receptor here comes from an adult woman who had mild COVID-19 (a few samples of this study predate the infection). Cell type and time point are not known.

J is TRBJ1-4 and V is TRBV14; tentative D call: TRBD1 (6 bases). The CDR3 sequence is 16 residues long. Germline V lookup: CDR1 SGHDN, CDR2 FVKESK. The V end lost 4 bases, the J end lost 0 bases, and 12 bases lay between the germline ends. CDR3 coding DNA: TGTGCCAGCAGCCCAGGACAGCGGTCAACTAATGAAAAACTGTTTTTT. It codes for CASSPGQRSTNEKLFF.

This clonotype was observed a few times. J is TRBJ1-4 and V is TRBV12-3 or TRBV12-4, with D perhaps TRBD1 (6 bases). The CDR3 has 15 residues. V lost 6 bases, J lost 7 bases, and 18 bases lay in between. The CDR3 loop is CASSPKQGGAEKLFF. The CDR3, as DNA: TGTGCCAGCAGCCCCAAACAGGGAGGAGCTGAAAAACTGTTTTTT.

Comments on this clonotype: This could be a read error, since a much larger clone is one nucleotide away. This rearrangement joins TRBV6-5 to TRBJ2-2, with D possibly called TRBD1 or TRBD2 (5 bases each). The V and J ends lost 0 bases and 9 bases respectively, with 14 bases between them. The CDR3 is 15 residues long. Germline assignment: CDR1 MNHEY and CDR2 SVGAGI. CDR3 in DNA: TGTGCCAGCAGTTACTCCCTTGGGACCGTCTGGGAGCTGTTTTTT. Translation gives CASSYSLGTVWELFF.

This clonotype came up many times. The chain carries TRBV7-6 and TRBJ1-1; no clear D gene. The V and J ends lost 5 bases and 2 bases respectively, with 12 bases between them. The CDR3 runs 14 residues. CDR1 is SGHVS, CDR2 FNYEAQ, per germline. The CDR3 loop is CASSPSGRNTEAFF. The CDR3 region has the DNA TGTGCCAGCAGCCCCTCCGGGCGAAACACTGAAGCTTTCTTT.

The sample holds a few counts of this clonotype. The CDR3 reads CASSSGVLGNTIYF. The CDR3, as DNA: TGTGCCAGCAGTTCAGGGGTACTTGGAAACACCATATATTTT. The V call is TRBV6-5, the J call TRBJ1-3; possible D gene TRBD1, 6 bases. CDR1 is MNHEY, CDR2 SVGAGI, per germline. Trimming took off 4 bases at V and 3 bases at J, with 10 bases between the two ends. The CDR3 sequence is 14 residues long.

This clonotype was recorded at least ten times. The chain joins TRBV9 to TRBJ1-1, with a possible D match to TRBD1 (5 bases). This CDR3 is 12 amino acids long. In germline, CDR1 is SGDLS, CDR2 YYNGEE. The V gene lost 3 bases and the J gene lost 10 bases, with 13 bases spanning the gap. The CDR3, as DNA: TGTGCCAGCAGCGGACCAACCGGGACAGCTTTCTTT. This codes for CASSGPTGTAFF. Together with reference TRBV9 and TRBJ1-1, the CDR3 gives the full variable domain: DSGVTQTPKHLITATGQRVTLRCSPRSGDLSVYWYQQSLDQGLQFLIQYYNGEERAKGNILERFSAQQFPDLHSELNLSSLELGDSALYFCASSGPTGTAFFGQGTRLTVV.

This clonotype was found many times. V is TRBV7-9 and J is TRBJ2-5, with a weak D call TRBD1 (5 bases). The V and J ends lost 2 bases and 4 bases respectively, with 8 bases between them. The germline V gene encodes CDR1 SEHNR and CDR2 FQNEAQ (reference sequence). The CDR3 is made up of 13 amino acids. This CDR3 is CASSLMGLETQYF. The CDR3, as DNA: TGTGCCAGCAGCTTAATGGGGCTAGAGACCCAGTACTTC.

This clonotype was found a few times. CDR3 nucleotides: TGCGCCAGCAGCTCGACCTCCGGGACAGGGATGCAGTCATTGTTTTTT. This encodes CASSSTSGTGMQSLFF. The rearrangement links TRBV5-1 to TRBJ1-4; 9 bases align to TRBD1. V was pared by 3 bases and J by 15 bases, with 18 bases of the junction left unmatched. Germline assignment: CDR1 SGHRS and CDR2 YFSETQ. The CDR3 extends over 16 amino acids.